The 23 T cell receptor beta chains reported below all come from one sample, sequenced in a study of graft-versus-host responses after intestinal transplantation. These receptors' antigens are unknown. Only in-frame clones appear in the TCRdb table, and some are missing; sequencing was by immunoSEQ multiplex PCR. The profile shows 80,000 to 90,000 clones, almost 90% of them singletons. Sample: unstimulated CD4+ T cells sorted from spleen or lymph node cells, taken before intestinal transplant. The receptors come from a human donor who received an intestinal transplant.

The chain links TRBV5-1 to TRBJ1-6; 8 positions match TRBD1. The germline V gene encodes CDR1 SGHRS and CDR2 YFSETQ. Germline trimming cut 3 bases from V and 6 bases from J; bases unmatched to any gene: 8. This CDR3 is 16 amino acids long. The CDR3 DNA follows: TGCGCCAGCAGCTCCGGACAGGGCCTCTCTAATTCACCCCTCCACTTT. Translating it yields CASSSGQGLSNSPLHF.

This sequence joins TRBV2 and TRBJ1-2; TRBD1 might be the D (6 bases). The germline CDR1 and CDR2 sequences are SNHLY and FYNNEI. The V end was cut by 4 bases, the J end by 4 bases, with 16 bases between. The CDR3 is 15 residues long. The CDR3 spells CASSGGAGAGYGYTF. The CDR3, as DNA: TGTGCCAGCAGTGGAGGGGCAGGGGCGGGCTATGGCTACACCTTC.

As to this clone: At the DNA level, this CDR3 is encoded by other sequences in the same sample as well. This chain joins TRBV5-1 and TRBJ2-2, with D hard to call. The CDR3 has 14 amino acids. The germline V gene has CDR1 SGHRS and CDR2 YFSETQ. The V end lost 0 bases, the J end lost 1 base, and 4 bases lay between the germline ends. The CDR3 loop is CASSLAGNTGELFF. Written as DNA, the CDR3 is TGCGCCAGCAGCTTGGCAGGGAACACCGGGGAGCTGTTTTTT. The full variable domain, its missing parts supplied by reference TRBV5-1 and TRBJ2-2, is KAGVTQTPRYLIKTRGQQVTLSCSPISGHRSVSWYQQTPGQGLQFLFEYFSETQRNKGNFPGRFSGRQFSNSRSEMNVSTLELGDSALYLCASSLAGNTGELFFGEGSRLTVL.

This clone was seen once. The CDR3 DNA follows: TGCGCCAGCAGCCCAAGGGGACTAGCGGGGTCCACCGGGGAGCTGTTTTTT. Amino acid sequence: CASSPRGLAGSTGELFF. This sequence joins TRBV5-1 and TRBJ2-2; 13 bases are a match to TRBD2. After removal of 4 bases from V and 4 bases from J, the junction contained 7 bases not matched to a gene. This CDR3 comprises 17 residues. Per the germline V gene, CDR1 is SGHRS and CDR2 is YFSETQ.

This CDR3 is CASSQPGQGQETQYF. CDR3 coding DNA: TGCGCCAGCAGCCAACCTGGACAGGGACAAGAGACCCAGTACTTC. This rearrangement joins TRBV5-1 to TRBJ2-5; 8 positions agree with TRBD1. The germline CDR1 and CDR2 sequences are SGHRS and YFSETQ. This CDR3 is 15 amino acids long. V shed 4 bases, J shed 2 bases, and the junction held 7 bases outside the gene matches.

The V gene is TRBV5-1, the J gene TRBJ2-1; D is perhaps TRBD2 (6 bases). CDR1 is SGHRS, CDR2 YFSETQ, per germline. The V end lost 2 bases, the J end lost 5 bases, and 11 bases lay between the germline ends. This CDR3 has 14 amino acids. CDR3 sequence (DNA): TGCGCCAGCAGCTTCTTCGGCGGGGACAATGAGCAGTTCTTC. Its protein product is CASSFFGGDNEQFF.

This clone has a single count. The chain couples TRBV4-1 to TRBJ2-5; TRBD1 matches at 8 bases. Gene TRBJ2-7 matches the end of the DNA better, so the J call may be wrong. CDR3 length equals 14 residues. Germline assignment: CDR1 MGHRA and CDR2 YSYEKL. The CDR3 DNA is TGCGCCAGCAGCCAAGACAGGGGGCCCTACGAGCAGTACTTC. This sequence encodes CASSQDRGPYEQYF.

This clone was seen more than once but under ten times. This chain connects TRBV19 to TRBJ1-1; D is uncertain. This CDR3 has 14 amino acids. From germline, CDR1 is LNHDA and CDR2 SQIVND (reference sequence). Between the trimmed V and J ends, which lost 7 bases and 1 base, there was a span of 13 bases. CDR3 bases: TGTGCCAGTATGACACAGACCTGGAACACTGAAGCTTTCTTT. Translation gives CASMTQTWNTEAFF.

This sequence joins TRBV19 and TRBJ2-1; tentatively, D is TRBD2 (7 bases). Trimming stripped 7 bases from V and 4 bases from J, with 17 bases between. Germline V CDR1 and CDR2: LNHDA, SQIVND (reference sequence). The CDR3 has 15 residues. CDR3 sequence: CASNRGGVLYNEQFF. The CDR3 DNA reads as TGTGCCAGTAACAGAGGGGGGGTCCTATACAATGAGCAGTTCTTC. Combining the CDR3 with reference TRBV19 and TRBJ2-1 gives the whole variable domain DGGITQSPKYLFRKEGQNVTLSCEQNLNHDAMYWYRQDPGQGLRLIYYSQIVNDFQKGDIAEGYSVSREKKESFPLTVTSAQKNPTAFYLCASNRGGVLYNEQFFGPGTRLTVL.

V is TRBV11-2 and J is TRBJ2-5; D may be TRBD1 (8 bases). The V gene's germline CDR1 is SGHAT and CDR2 FQNNGV. V lost 1 base to trimming and J lost 5 bases, with 14 bases between them. This CDR3 contains 15 residues. CDR3 sequence (DNA): TGTGCCAGCAGCTTAGGCAGGGGGCGGGGGGAGACCCAGTACTTC. Translated, it gives CASSLGRGRGETQYF. Combining the CDR3 with reference TRBV11-2 and TRBJ2-5 gives the whole variable domain EAGVAQSPRYKIIEKRQSVAFWCNPISGHATLYWYQQILGQGPKLLIQFQNNGVVDDSQLPKDRFSAERLKGVDSTLKIQPAKLEDSAVYLCASSLGRGRGETQYFGPGTRLLVL.

The chain recombines TRBV6-4 with TRBJ2-7; D is undetermined. The germline V gene has CDR1 MRHNA and CDR2 SNTAGT. The CDR3 is made up of 14 amino acids. Trimming cost V 7 bases and J 6 bases, with 19 bases left between them. The CDR3 nucleotides read TGTGCCAGCAATAGAGACTGCGTAGATGTCGAGCAGTACTTC. The encoded protein is CASNRDCVDVEQYF.

V and J are TRBV5-1 and TRBJ2-3; no clear D. The CDR3 spans 14 residues. The ends were cut back, 2 bases at V and 0 bases at J, with 7 bases in the middle. The germline V gene encodes CDR1 SGHRS and CDR2 YFSETQ. CDR3 nucleotides: TGCGCCAGCAGCTTAAGCTCTAGCACAGATACGCAGTATTTT. Translation gives CASSLSSSTDTQYF. Using reference TRBV5-1 and TRBJ2-3 for the parts outside the CDR3, the full variable domain is KAGVTQTPRYLIKTRGQQVTLSCSPISGHRSVSWYQQTPGQGLQFLFEYFSETQRNKGNFPGRFSGRQFSNSRSEMNVSTLELGDSALYLCASSLSSSTDTQYFGPGTRLTVL.

This CDR3 is CASSPRDSGEQFF. As DNA, the CDR3 is TGTGCCAGCAGCCCCCGGGACAGCGGCGAGCAGTTCTTC. The rearrangement links TRBV7-3 to TRBJ2-1; 7 bases line up with TRBD1. V was clipped by 5 bases and J by 10 bases; unmatched bases: 8. The CDR3 has 13 residues. Germline lookup yields CDR1 SGHTA and CDR2 FQGTGA.

The gene calls are TRBV11-2 and TRBJ1-6; 7 bases map to TRBD1. The junction had 8 bases not matched to a gene; V was cut back by 5 bases and J by 7 bases. This CDR3 comprises 15 residues. CDR1 is SGHAT and CDR2 is FQNNGV in the germline V gene. CDR3 bases: TGTGCCAGCAGCGCCCGGACAGGAGGAAATTCACCCCTCCACTTT. Translation: CASSARTGGNSPLHF.

This sequence joins TRBV5-1 and TRBJ2-1, with TRBD2 matching 12 bases. This CDR3 has 15 residues. The germline gives CDR1 SGHRS, CDR2 YFSETQ. After removal of 4 bases from V and 7 bases from J, the junction contained 6 bases not matched to a gene. For the CDR3, the DNA is TGCGCCAGCAGCCTGACTAGCGGGGGATGGAATGAGCAGTTCTTC. It yields the protein CASSLTSGGWNEQFF.

This clone was recorded only once. This sequence joins TRBV5-1 and TRBJ2-7; 7 bases fit TRBD1. This CDR3 has 13 residues. V lost 4 bases to trimming and J lost 2 bases; unmatched junction nucleotides: 3. CDR1 is SGHRS and CDR2 is YFSETQ in the germline V gene. The CDR3 reads CASSTGTAYEQYF. The DNA of the CDR3 is TGCGCCAGCAGCACCGGGACAGCCTACGAGCAGTACTTC.

The chain joins TRBV5-4 to TRBJ1-6; 10 bases fit TRBD1. In germline, CDR1 is SGHNT, CDR2 YYREEE (reference sequence). With 3 bases clipped from V and 9 bases from J, the junction kept 9 bases outside the gene matches. This CDR3 region has 16 residues. Written as DNA, the CDR3 is TGTGCCAGCAGCTCCACGGGACAGGGGTTGGGTTCACCCCTCCACTTT. Protein product: CASSSTGQGLGSPLHF.

The V and J genes are TRBV29-1 and TRBJ2-4; D is unclear. The CDR3 length is 13 residues. In germline, CDR1 is SQVTM, CDR2 ANQGSEA. Deletions cut 7 bases from V and 7 bases from J, with 17 bases between. In nucleotides, the CDR3 is TGCAGCGCCGGTGGTACGGAGTGGAACATTCAGTACTTC. It yields the protein CSAGGTEWNIQYF.

For this clone: This specimen includes other DNA sequences encoding the same CDR3. This chain links TRBV5-1 with TRBJ1-1; the D is unclear. CDR1 is SGHRS, CDR2 YFSETQ, per germline. V lost 0 bases, J lost 1 base, and 7 bases lay in between. The CDR3 has 14 residues. This chain's CDR3 is CASSLGHPNTEAFF. The CDR3 DNA sequence: TGCGCCAGCAGCTTGGGACATCCGAACACTGAAGCTTTCTTT.

V and J are TRBV6-1 and TRBJ1-5; D unclear. The CDR3 runs 15 residues. The V gene lost 4 bases and the J gene lost 0 bases, with 10 bases spanning the gap. Germline V lookup: CDR1 MNHNS, CDR2 SASEGT. The CDR3 protein is CASSVRNYSNQPQHF. CDR3 in DNA: TGTGCCAGCAGTGTCCGGAACTATAGCAATCAGCCCCAGCATTTT.

V is TRBV11-2 and J is TRBJ1-1; D unresolved. Germline assignment: CDR1 SGHAT and CDR2 FQNNGV. The CDR3 contains 16 residues. Trimming pared 5 bases from V and 1 base from J, leaving 17 bases between. The CDR3 DNA reads as TGTGCCAGCAGCCCCCGGCGGAATAACCCGAACACTGAAGCTTTCTTT. Translating it yields CASSPRRNNPNTEAFF.

This clone was found once. This rearrangement joins TRBV2 to TRBJ2-7, with a possible D match to TRBD2 (5 bases). Germline assignment: CDR1 SNHLY and CDR2 FYNNEI. The CDR3 loop spans 18 amino acids. V was cut by 6 bases and J by 2 bases, with 26 bases left in between. The chain's CDR3 is CASREKGTGSGRTYEQYF. The CDR3 DNA sequence: TGTGCCAGCAGAGAGAAAGGAACGGGGTCCGGACGAACCTACGAGCAGTACTTC.

This rearrangement joins TRBV5-8 to TRBJ1-6, with 8 bases that match TRBD1. V lost 0 bases and J lost 2; bases outside the gene matches: 7. The germline gives CDR1 SGHTS, CDR2 YDEGEE. This CDR3 contains 18 residues. For the CDR3, the DNA is TGTGCCAGCAGCTTGGGATGGGGACAGGTCGCCTATAATTCACCCCTCCACTTT. It codes for CASSLGWGQVAYNSPLHF.